Sequencing of this TCR beta chain was carried out in a study of blood T cells in healthy people across ages. Combining a sample-barcoded 5' primer with a J-beta primer mix, a second PCR ran for roughly 6 to 12 cycles. A single record per CDR3 protein comes from TCRdb applying MiXCR to the 5' RACE reads. The table shows 1.5 million to 2 million distinct CDR3 sequences, with roughly two fifths occurring only once. Study findings and constraints: PBMCs went unsorted, and a conclusive naive versus antigen-experienced comparison was therefore prevented. Naive T cell percentage by flow cytometry tracked strongly with beta diversity.

On this clonotype: Its matching antigen is unknown.

The V end was cut by 0 bases, the J end by 2 bases, with 20 bases between. The length of the CDR3 is 18 residues. The germline V gene has CDR1 MNHEY and CDR2 SVGAGI. The sequencing input was blood. The V gene is TRBV6-5, the J gene TRBJ2-7, with TRBD2 as a possible D gene (5 bases). This sequence originates from a human donor in good health. The CDR3 DNA is TGTGCCAGCAGTTACTCGAGGAGTCTAGGGAGTGAGGCCTACGAGCAGTACTTC. Amino acids: CASSYSRSLGSEAYEQYF.